The present TCR beta chain was sequenced within a study of cytomegalovirus exposure and HLA in healthy donors. Per germline, CDR1 SNHLY and CDR2 FYNNEI. Trimming stripped 7 bases from V and 2 bases from J, with 12 bases between. CDR3 length equals 15 residues. Primers: 60 Vbeta forward and 13 Jbeta reverse. The data were produced by immunoSEQ multiplex PCR, yet TCRdb's version contains in-frame clones alone and is incomplete. This sample has 65,000 to 85,000 clones, with 65% to 70% found just once. The TCR sequence derives from a woman in her 30s in good health and CMV-seronegative. The rearrangement uses TRBV2 and TRBJ1-6; D perhaps matches TRBD1 (6 bases). Specimen: PBMCs. As DNA, the CDR3 is TGTGCCAGCATCTGGGACACCACCTATAATTCACCCCTCCACTTT. Translation: CASIWDTTYNSPLHF. The full variable domain, its missing parts supplied by reference TRBV2 and TRBJ1-6, is EPEVTQTPSHQVTQMGQEVILRCVPISNHLYFYWYRQILGQKVEFLVSFYNNEISEKSEIFDDQFSVERPDGSNFTLKIRSTKLEDSAMYFCASIWDTTYNSPLHFGNGTRLTVT.